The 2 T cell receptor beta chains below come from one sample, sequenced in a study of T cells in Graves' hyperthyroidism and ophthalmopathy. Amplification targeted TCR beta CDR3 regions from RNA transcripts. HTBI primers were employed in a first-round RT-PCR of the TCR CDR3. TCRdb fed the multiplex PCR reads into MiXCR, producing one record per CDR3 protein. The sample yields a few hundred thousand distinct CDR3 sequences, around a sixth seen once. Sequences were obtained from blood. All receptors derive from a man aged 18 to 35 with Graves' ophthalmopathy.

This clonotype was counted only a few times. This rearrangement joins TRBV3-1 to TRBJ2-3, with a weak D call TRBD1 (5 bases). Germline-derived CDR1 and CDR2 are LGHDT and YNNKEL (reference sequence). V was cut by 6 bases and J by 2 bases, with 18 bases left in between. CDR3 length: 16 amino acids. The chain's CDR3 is CASSQWVIGATDTQYF. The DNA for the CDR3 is TGTGCCAGCAGTCAATGGGTAATTGGGGCCACAGATACGCAGTATTTT.

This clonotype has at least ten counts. CDR3 DNA: TGCAGTGAGGGACAGACACAAGAGACCCAGTACTTC. This sequence encodes CSEGQTQETQYF. The rearrangement links TRBV20-1 to TRBJ2-5, with 7 positions matching TRBD1. The CDR3 is 12 residues long. Germline CDR1 and CDR2: DFQATT and SNEGSKA (reference sequence). Trimming at V came to 7 bases and at J to 2 bases, leaving 4 bases not matched to a gene.